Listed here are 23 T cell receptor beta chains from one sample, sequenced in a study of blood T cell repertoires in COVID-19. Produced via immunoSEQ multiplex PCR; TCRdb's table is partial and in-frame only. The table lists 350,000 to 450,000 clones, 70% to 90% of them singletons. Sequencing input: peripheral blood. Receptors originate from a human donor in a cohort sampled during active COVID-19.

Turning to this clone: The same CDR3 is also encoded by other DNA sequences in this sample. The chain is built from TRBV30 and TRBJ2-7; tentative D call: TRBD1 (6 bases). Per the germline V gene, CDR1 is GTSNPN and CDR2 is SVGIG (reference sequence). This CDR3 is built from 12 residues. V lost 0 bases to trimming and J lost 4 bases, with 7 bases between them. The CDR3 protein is CAWSVQGYEQYF. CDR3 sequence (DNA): TGTGCCTGGAGTGTCCAGGGGTACGAGCAGTACTTC.

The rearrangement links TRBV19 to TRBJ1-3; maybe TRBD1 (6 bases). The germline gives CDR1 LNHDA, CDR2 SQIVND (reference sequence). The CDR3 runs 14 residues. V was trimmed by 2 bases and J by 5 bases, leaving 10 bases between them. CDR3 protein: CASSIWDNRNTIYF. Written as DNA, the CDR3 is TGTGCCAGTAGTATATGGGACAACCGAAACACCATATATTTT.

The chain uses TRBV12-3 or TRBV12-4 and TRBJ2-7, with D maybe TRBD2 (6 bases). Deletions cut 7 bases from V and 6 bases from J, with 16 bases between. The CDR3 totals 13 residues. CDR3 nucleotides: TGTGCCAGCACCCTAGGCCTGGAGGGCGAGCAGTACTTC. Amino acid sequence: CASTLGLEGEQYF.

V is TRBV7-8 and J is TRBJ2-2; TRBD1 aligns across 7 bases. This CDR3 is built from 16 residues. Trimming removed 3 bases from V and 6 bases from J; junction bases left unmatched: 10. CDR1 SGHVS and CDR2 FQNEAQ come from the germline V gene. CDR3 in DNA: TGTGCCAGCAGCTTCCCAGGGGGTCAGGAGTCCGGGGAGCTGTTTTTT. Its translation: CASSFPGGQESGELFF.

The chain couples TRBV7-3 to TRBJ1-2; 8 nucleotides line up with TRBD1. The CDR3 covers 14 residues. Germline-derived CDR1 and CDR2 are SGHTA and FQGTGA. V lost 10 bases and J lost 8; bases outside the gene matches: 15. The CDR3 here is CAILLPGGAGGYTF. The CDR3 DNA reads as TGTGCCATCCTCTTACCAGGGGGCGCTGGAGGCTACACCTTC.

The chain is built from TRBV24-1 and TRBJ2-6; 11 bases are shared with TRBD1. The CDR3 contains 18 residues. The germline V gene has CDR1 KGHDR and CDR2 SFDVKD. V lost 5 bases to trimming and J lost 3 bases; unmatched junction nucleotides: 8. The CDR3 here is CATSGRTGGAFGANVLTF. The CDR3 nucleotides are TGTGCCACCAGTGGCCGGACAGGGGGCGCCTTTGGGGCCAACGTCCTGACTTTC.

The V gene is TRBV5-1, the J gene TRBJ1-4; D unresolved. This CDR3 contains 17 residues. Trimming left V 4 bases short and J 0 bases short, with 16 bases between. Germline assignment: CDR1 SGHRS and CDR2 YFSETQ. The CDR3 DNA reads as TGCGCCAGCAGCGTGGGATATGACACCGCAACTAATGAAAAACTGTTTTTT. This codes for CASSVGYDTATNEKLFF. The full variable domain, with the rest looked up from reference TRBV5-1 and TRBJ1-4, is KAGVTQTPRYLIKTRGQQVTLSCSPISGHRSVSWYQQTPGQGLQFLFEYFSETQRNKGNFPGRFSGRQFSNSRSEMNVSTLELGDSALYLCASSVGYDTATNEKLFFGSGTQLSVL.

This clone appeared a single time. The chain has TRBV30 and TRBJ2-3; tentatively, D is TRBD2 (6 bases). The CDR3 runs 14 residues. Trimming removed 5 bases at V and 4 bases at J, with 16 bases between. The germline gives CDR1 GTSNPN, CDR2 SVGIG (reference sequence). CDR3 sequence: CAWEAGRESDTQYF. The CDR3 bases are TGTGCCTGGGAGGCGGGGCGGGAATCAGATACGCAGTATTTT.

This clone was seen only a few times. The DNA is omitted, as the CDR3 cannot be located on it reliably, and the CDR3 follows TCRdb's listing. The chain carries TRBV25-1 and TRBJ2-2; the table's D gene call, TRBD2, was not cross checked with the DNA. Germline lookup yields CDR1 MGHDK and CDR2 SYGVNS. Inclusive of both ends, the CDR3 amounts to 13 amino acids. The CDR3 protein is CASILGDTGELFF.

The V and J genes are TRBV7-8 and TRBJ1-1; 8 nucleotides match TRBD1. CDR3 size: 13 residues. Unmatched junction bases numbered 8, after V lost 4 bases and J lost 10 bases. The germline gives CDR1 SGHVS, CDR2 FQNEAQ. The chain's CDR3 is CASSSHRGIGAFF. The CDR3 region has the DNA TGTGCCAGCAGCTCGCACAGGGGGATAGGAGCTTTCTTT.

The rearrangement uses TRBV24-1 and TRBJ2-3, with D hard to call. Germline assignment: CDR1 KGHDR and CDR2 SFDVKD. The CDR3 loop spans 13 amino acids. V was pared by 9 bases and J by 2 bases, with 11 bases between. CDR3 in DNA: TGTGCCACCCAGCCCGCGGCCACAGATACGCAGTATTTT. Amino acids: CATQPAATDTQYF.

CDR3 amino acids: CASSQASGNTEAFF. For the CDR3, the DNA is TGCGCCAGCAGCCAGGCGTCAGGCAACACTGAAGCTTTCTTT. This rearrangement joins TRBV5-1 to TRBJ1-1; no clear D gene. The CDR3 is 14 residues long. CDR1 SGHRS and CDR2 YFSETQ come from the germline V gene. With 4 bases removed from V and 2 bases from J, the gap between germline ends came to 12 bases.

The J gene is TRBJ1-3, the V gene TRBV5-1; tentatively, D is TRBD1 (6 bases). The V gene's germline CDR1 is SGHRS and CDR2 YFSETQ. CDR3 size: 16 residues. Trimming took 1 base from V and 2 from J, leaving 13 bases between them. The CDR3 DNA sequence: TGCGCCAGCAGCTTGTATGGGGGGGCCCCTGGAAACACCATATATTTT. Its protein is CASSLYGGAPGNTIYF.

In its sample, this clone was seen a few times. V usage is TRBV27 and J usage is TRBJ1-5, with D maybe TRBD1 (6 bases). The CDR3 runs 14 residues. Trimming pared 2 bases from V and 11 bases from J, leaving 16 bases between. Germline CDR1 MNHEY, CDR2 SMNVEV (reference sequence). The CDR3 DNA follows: TGTGCCAGCAGTTTAGACCGAGGGGGGGTCTCCCAGCATTTT. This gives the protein CASSLDRGGVSQHF.

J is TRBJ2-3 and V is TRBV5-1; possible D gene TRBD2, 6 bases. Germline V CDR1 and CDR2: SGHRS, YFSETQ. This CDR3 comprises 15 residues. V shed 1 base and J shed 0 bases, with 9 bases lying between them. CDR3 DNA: TGCGCCAGCAGCTTGTCGGGGGTCAGCACAGATACGCAGTATTTT. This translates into CASSLSGVSTDTQYF.

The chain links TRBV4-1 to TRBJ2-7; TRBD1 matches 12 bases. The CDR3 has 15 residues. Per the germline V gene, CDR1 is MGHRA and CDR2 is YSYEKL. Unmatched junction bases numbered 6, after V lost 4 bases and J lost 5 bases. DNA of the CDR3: TGCGCCAGCAGCCCACCGGGACAGGGGGCTAACGAGCAGTACTTC. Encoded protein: CASSPPGQGANEQYF.

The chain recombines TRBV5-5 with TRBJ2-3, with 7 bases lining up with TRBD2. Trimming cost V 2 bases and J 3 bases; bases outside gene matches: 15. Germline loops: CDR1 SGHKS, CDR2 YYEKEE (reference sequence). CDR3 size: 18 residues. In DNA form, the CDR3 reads TGTGCCAGCAGCTTTGTCTACTGGCGGGAGTTGTCTACAGATACGCAGTATTTT. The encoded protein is CASSFVYWRELSTDTQYF.

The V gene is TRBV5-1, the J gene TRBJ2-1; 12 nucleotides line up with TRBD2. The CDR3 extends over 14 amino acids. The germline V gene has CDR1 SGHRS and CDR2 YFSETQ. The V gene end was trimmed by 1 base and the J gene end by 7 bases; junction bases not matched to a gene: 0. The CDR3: CASSLTSGGNEQFF. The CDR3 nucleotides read TGCGCCAGCAGCTTGACTAGCGGGGGGAATGAGCAGTTCTTC. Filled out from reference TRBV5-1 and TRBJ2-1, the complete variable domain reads KAGVTQTPRYLIKTRGQQVTLSCSPISGHRSVSWYQQTPGQGLQFLFEYFSETQRNKGNFPGRFSGRQFSNSRSEMNVSTLELGDSALYLCASSLTSGGNEQFFGPGTRLTVL.

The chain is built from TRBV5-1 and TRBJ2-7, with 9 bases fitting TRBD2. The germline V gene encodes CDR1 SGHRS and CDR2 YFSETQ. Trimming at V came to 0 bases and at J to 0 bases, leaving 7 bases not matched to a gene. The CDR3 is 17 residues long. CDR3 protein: CASSLALSSGSSYEQYF. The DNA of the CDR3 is TGCGCCAGCAGCTTGGCTTTAAGTAGCGGGAGCTCCTACGAGCAGTACTTC.

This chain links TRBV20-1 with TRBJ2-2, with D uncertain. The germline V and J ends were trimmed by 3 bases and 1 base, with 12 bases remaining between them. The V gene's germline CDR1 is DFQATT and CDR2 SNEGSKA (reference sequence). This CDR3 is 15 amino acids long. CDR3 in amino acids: CSASGEKRNTGELFF. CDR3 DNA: TGCAGTGCTAGTGGAGAGAAGCGGAACACCGGGGAGCTGTTTTTT.

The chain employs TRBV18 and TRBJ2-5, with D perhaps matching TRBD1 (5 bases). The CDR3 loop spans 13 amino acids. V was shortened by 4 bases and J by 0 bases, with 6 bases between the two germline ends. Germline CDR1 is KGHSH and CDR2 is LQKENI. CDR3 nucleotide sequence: TGTGCCAGCTCACAGGGGTACCAAGAGACCCAGTACTTC. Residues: CASSQGYQETQYF.

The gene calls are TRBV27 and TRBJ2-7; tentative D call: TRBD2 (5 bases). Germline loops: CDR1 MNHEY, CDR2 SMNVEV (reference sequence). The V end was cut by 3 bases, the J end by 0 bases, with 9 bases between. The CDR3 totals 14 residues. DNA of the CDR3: TGTGCCAGCAGTTTGAAGCGGAACTCCTACGAGCAGTACTTC. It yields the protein CASSLKRNSYEQYF.

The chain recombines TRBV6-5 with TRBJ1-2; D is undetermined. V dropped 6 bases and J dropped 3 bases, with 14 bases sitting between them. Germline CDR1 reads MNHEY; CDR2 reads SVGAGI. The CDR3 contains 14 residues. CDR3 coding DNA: TGTGCCAGCAGCACCCGGGATCCTTACTATGGCTACACCTTC. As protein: CASSTRDPYYGYTF.